This T cell receptor beta chain derives from a study of memory CD4+ T cells and cytomegalovirus serostatus. Single viable CD3+CD4+CD8-CD45RO+ cells were sorted as the memory CD4+ T cells. Serum IgG to CMV pp150, pp28, p38 and p52 defined serostatus. TCRdb's table, derived via immunoSEQ multiplex PCR, lists solely in-frame clones and lacks some. Of tens of thousands of clones in the sample, more than 65% were seen once. This CDR3 has 12 amino acids. Germline V gene data show CDR1 as SEHNR and CDR2 as FQNEAQ (reference sequence). Trimming shortened V by 1 base and J by 8 bases, and 9 bases separated the two germline ends.

The TCR comes from an adult in good health and CMV-seronegative. Some clones in this sample may be carry-over from other donors' samples. Specimen: memory CD4+ T cells from blood. The chain links TRBV7-9 to TRBJ2-7; D ambiguous. The CDR3 reads CASSLEDSKQYF. Written as DNA, the CDR3 is TGTGCCAGCAGCTTAGAGGATTCTAAGCAGTACTTC.